This TCR beta chain was captured by sequencing in a study of blood T cells in healthy people across ages. This clonotype came up many times. No antigen is known for it. Notes on the study in general: Older individuals had lower TCR beta diversity per million T cells (the decline was roughly linear). More naive CD4+ cells and higher diversity were found in long-lived than in aged donors. Any conclusive comparison of naive versus antigen-experienced cells was prevented by using unsorted PBMCs.

The CDR3 spans 17 residues. J gave up 4 bases and V 4 bases, and 13 bases lay outside the gene matches. Germline V gives CDR1 SQVTM, CDR2 ANQGSEA. Combining a sample-barcoded 5' primer with a J-beta primer mix, a second PCR ran for roughly 6 to 12 cycles. TCRdb redid the calling of the 5' RACE reads with MiXCR, one entry per CDR3 protein. Of hundreds of thousands of distinct CDR3 sequences detected, more than 25% appear once; the ten largest clones hold 17%. Total RNA was isolated from each sample in quantities of at least 5.5 micrograms. This TCR came from a woman aged 80 or over in good health. The chain links TRBV29-1 to TRBJ2-3; 11 nucleotides align to TRBD2. Sequences were obtained from blood. The DNA of the CDR3 is TGCAGCGTTGGGGAGGGACTAGCGGCGAAGAATTCAGATACGCAGTATTTT. It encodes CSVGEGLAAKNSDTQYF.